The T cell receptor (beta chain) under discussion was sequenced for a study of blood T cell repertoires in COVID-19. Study at large: Samples came from the United States, Italy and Spain, spanning acute and convalescent COVID-19. T cells, B-cell-depleted T cells, or PBMCs provided the cDNA or gDNA that served as material.

In the source study's methods: Counts of nucleated cells, estimated from reference gene primer amplification, were obtained. Some clones are missing from TCRdb's copy, which holds only in-frame ones; the method was immunoSEQ multiplex PCR. D and trimming come from the DNA, and the V and J calls and clone size come from that table. The profile covers 110,000 to 150,000 clones, with approximately 80% appearing a single time and about 1.9% taken by the ten largest. The germline V gene encodes CDR1 SGHTA and CDR2 FQGNSA. The CDR3 is 17 residues long. V dropped 1 base and J dropped 7; count of bases not matched to a gene: 11.

The V call is TRBV7-2, the J call TRBJ2-1, with 9 bases identical to TRBD2. The sample taken for sequencing was peripheral blood. The TCR was taken from a woman aged 55-69 years with acute or convalescent COVID-19. The chain's CDR3 is CASSLDWRGRASNEQFF. CDR3 bases: TGTGCCAGCAGCTTAGATTGGCGCGGGAGGGCCTCGAATGAGCAGTTCTTC.